This TCR beta chain is from a study of response to subunit inactivated influenza vaccine. Study results and limitations: It was the authors' suggestion that each seasonal influenza vaccination recruits few new T cells.

TCRdb redid the calling of the RT-PCR reads with MiXCR, one entry per CDR3 protein. The table lists around 200,000 distinct CDR3 sequences, about 10% of them singletons. As for this clonotype: Its antigen is not identified.

CDR1 is KGHSH and CDR2 is LQKENI in the germline V gene. V lost 0 bases, J lost 8 bases, and 6 bases stayed unmatched. There are 14 residues in the CDR3. This rearrangement joins TRBV18 to TRBJ1-1, with 7 bases lining up with TRBD1. The receptor was derived from a man over 45 who received an inactivated influenza vaccine. The sequences come from non-naive T cells sorted from PBMCs, collected on the day of vaccination. CDR3 in amino acids: CASSPPQARGEAFF. The DNA of the CDR3 is TGTGCCAGCTCACCACCGCAGGCCAGGGGGGAAGCTTTCTTT.